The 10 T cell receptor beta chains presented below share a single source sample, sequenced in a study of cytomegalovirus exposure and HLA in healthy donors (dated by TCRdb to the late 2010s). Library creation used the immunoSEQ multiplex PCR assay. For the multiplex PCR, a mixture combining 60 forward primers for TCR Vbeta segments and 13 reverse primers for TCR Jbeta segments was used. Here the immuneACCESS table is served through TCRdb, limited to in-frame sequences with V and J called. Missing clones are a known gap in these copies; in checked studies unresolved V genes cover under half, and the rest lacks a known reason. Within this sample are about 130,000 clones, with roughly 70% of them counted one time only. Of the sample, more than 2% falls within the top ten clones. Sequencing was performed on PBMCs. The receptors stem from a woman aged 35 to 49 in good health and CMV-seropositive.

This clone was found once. The CDR3 reads CASSFRDRGIQETQYF. The CDR3 region has the DNA TGTGCCAGCAGCTTCCGCGACAGGGGAATACAAGAGACCCAGTACTTC. J is TRBJ2-5 and V is TRBV7-8; the match to TRBD1 covers 8 bases. V shed 3 bases, J shed 2 bases, and the junction held 8 bases outside the gene matches. The CDR3 consists of 16 residues. Germline V gene data show CDR1 as SGHVS and CDR2 as FQNEAQ. Supplemented by reference TRBV7-8 and TRBJ2-5, the full variable domain reads GAGVSQSPRYKVAKRGQDVALRCDPISGHVSLFWYQQALGQGPEFLTYFQNEAQLDKSGLPSDRFFAERPEGSVSTLKIQRTQQEDSAVYLCASSFRDRGIQETQYFGPGTRLLVL.

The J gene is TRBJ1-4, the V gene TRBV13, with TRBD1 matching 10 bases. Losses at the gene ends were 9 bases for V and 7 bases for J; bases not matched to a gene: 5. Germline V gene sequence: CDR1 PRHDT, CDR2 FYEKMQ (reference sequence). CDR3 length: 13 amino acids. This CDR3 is CASRQGAFEKLFF. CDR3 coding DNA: TGTGCCAGTAGACAGGGGGCGTTTGAAAAACTGTTTTTT.

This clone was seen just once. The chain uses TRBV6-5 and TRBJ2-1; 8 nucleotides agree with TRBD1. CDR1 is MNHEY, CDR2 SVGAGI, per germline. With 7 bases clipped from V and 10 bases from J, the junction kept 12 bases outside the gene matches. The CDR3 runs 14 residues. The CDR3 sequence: CASNPGQAFWEQFF. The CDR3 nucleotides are TGTGCCAGCAATCCGGGACAGGCCTTTTGGGAGCAGTTCTTC.

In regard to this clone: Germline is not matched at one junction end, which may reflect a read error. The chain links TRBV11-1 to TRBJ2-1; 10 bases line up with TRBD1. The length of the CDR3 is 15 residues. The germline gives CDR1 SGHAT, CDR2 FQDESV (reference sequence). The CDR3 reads CASSSPGTGDKEQFF. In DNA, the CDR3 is TGTGCCAGCAGCTCCCCCGGGACAGGGGACAAGGAGCAGTTCTTC.

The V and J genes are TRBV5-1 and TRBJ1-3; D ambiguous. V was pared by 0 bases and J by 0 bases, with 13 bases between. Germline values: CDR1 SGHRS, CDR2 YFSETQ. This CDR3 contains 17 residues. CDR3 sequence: CASSLAPGGGSGNTIYF. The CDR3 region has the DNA TGCGCCAGCAGCTTGGCCCCGGGAGGCGGCTCTGGAAACACCATATATTTT. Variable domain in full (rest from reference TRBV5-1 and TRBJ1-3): KAGVTQTPRYLIKTRGQQVTLSCSPISGHRSVSWYQQTPGQGLQFLFEYFSETQRNKGNFPGRFSGRQFSNSRSEMNVSTLELGDSALYLCASSLAPGGGSGNTIYFGEGSWLTVV.

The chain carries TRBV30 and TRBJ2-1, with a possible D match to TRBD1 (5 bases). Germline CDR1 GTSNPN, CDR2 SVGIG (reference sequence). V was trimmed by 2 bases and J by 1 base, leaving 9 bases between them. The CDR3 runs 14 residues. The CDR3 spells CAWSPGISYNEQFF. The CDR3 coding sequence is TGTGCCTGGAGTCCAGGGATTTCCTACAATGAGCAGTTCTTC.

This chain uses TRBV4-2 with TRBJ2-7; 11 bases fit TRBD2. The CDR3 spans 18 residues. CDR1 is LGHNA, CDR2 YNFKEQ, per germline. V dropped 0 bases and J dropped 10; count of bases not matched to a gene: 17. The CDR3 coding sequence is TGTGCCAGCAGCCAAGATGCTAGCGGGAGGTCGAGTCGGAATTATCAGTACTTC. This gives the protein CASSQDASGRSSRNYQYF.

In DNA form, the CDR3 reads TGTGCCAGCGGAGGGACAGGGGGCAAGGCCGGGGAGCTGTTTTTT. It is translated as CASGGTGGKAGELFF. The rearrangement links TRBV28 to TRBJ2-2; 12 bases match TRBD1. The CDR3 totals 15 residues. Germline V gene data show CDR1 as MDHEN and CDR2 as SYDVKM. V was clipped by 8 bases and J by 6 bases; unmatched bases: 7. The variable domain in full, with the rest retrieved from reference TRBV28 and TRBJ2-2, is DVKVTQSSRYLVKRTGEKVFLECVQDMDHENMFWYRQDPGLGLRLIYFSYDVKMKEKGDIPEGYSVSREKKERFSLILESASTNQTSMYLCASGGTGGKAGELFFGEGSRLTVL.

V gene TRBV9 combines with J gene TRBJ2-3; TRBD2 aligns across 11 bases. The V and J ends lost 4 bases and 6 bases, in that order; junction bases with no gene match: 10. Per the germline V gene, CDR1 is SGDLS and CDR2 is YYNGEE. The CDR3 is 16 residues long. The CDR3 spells CASSLGLAAAGDTQYF. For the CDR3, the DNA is TGTGCCAGCAGCTTGGGACTAGCGGCGGCTGGGGATACGCAGTATTTT.

The CDR3, as DNA: TGTGCCTGGACCTCCGGGATGACTAGTCGGTCCTACAATGAGCAGTTCTTC. This sequence encodes CAWTSGMTSRSYNEQFF. The rearrangement joins TRBV30 to TRBJ2-1; weak D call: TRBD2 (6 bases). Germline-derived CDR1 and CDR2 are GTSNPN and SVGIG (reference sequence). The CDR3 spans 17 residues. V was pared by 4 bases and J by 1 base, with 20 bases between. Full variable domain (missing parts from reference TRBV30 and TRBJ2-1): SQTIHQWPATLVQPVGSPLSLECTVEGTSNPNLYWYRQAAGRGLQLLFYSVGIGQISSEVPQNLSASRPQDRQFILSSKKLLLSDSGFYLCAWTSGMTSRSYNEQFFGPGTRLTVL.